This T cell receptor beta chain was captured in a study of OX40 agonist ivuxolimab in advanced cancers. Across the study: Dose-escalation cases comprised hepatocellular carcinoma, melanoma, renal cell or head and neck cancer. Participants, 70% to 90% male, averaged 60 years of age, ranging from roughly 23 to 90.

Sequencing used immunoSEQ multiplex PCR; TCRdb keeps in-frame clones, though not all of them. The sample records about 79,000 clones, approximately 90% being singletons. Germline V gives CDR1 SGHNT, CDR2 YENEEA. V dropped 0 bases and J dropped 5 bases, with 7 bases sitting between them. The CDR3 has 13 amino acids. The chain uses TRBV11-3 and TRBJ1-2; D unresolved. This clonotype was obtained from an adult with an advanced solid tumor such as melanoma, head and neck, liver or kidney cancer. The source was CD4+ or CD8+ T cells sorted from blood, collected in a trial of the OX40 agonist ivuxolimab. The CDR3 bases are TGTGCCAGCAGCTTAGAACCGGAGTATGGCTACACCTTC. It translates to CASSLEPEYGYTF. Supplemented by reference TRBV11-3 and TRBJ1-2, the full variable domain reads EAGVVQSPRYKIIEKKQPVAFWCNPISGHNTLYWYLQNLGQGPELLIRYENEEAVDDSQLPKDRFSAERLKGVDSTLKIQPAELGDSAVYLCASSLEPEYGYTFGSGTRLTVV.